The rows below give T cell receptor beta chains drawn from one sample of a study of OX40 agonist ivuxolimab in advanced cancers. TCRdb's table, derived via immunoSEQ multiplex PCR, lists solely in-frame clones and lacks some. The sample includes almost 80,000 clones, over 75% seen only once; the top ten take 0.24%. This specimen was CD4+ or CD8+ T cells sorted from blood, taken in a trial of the OX40 agonist ivuxolimab. The receptors originated from an adult with an advanced solid tumor such as melanoma, head and neck, liver or kidney cancer. Each CDR3 is given with its conserved first and last residue. A D gene is named only where the DNA matches it firmly. Size tells how often a clone was seen (once, few, many) or the class of an expanded clone, and some rows leave it out.

j_gene,d_gene,len,abundance,v_gene,CDR3nt,CDR3aa
TRBJ2-3,TRBD1,17,.,TRBV18,TGTGCCAGCTCATCCGGGACAGGGGCAGTGGTGGCAGATACGCAGTATTTT,CASSSGTGAVVADTQYF
TRBJ1-3,.,11,.,TRBV6-1,TGTGCCAGCAGTTACGACGTCACCATATATTTT,CASSYDVTIYF
TRBJ1-1,.,14,.,TRBV6-5,TGTGCCAGCAGTTACTCGAACACGTACACTGAAGCTTTCTTT,CASSYSNTYTEAFF
TRBJ1-2,.,12,.,TRBV11-2,TGTGCCAGCAGCTTAGACCCCGGTGGCTACACCTTC,CASSLDPGGYTF
TRBJ2-5,TRBD2,13,.,TRBV5-4,TGTGCCAGCAGCTTGGGCGGGAGCGCTACCCAGTACTTC,CASSLGGSATQYF
TRBJ2-3,.,13,.,TRBV7-3,TGTGCCAGCAGCTCCAAAAATGGTTATACGCAGTATTTT,CASSSKNGYTQYF
TRBJ2-4,TRBD2,14,.,TRBV10-1,TGCGCCAGCAGTGAGTCCGGGGGGAGTGACATTCAGTACTTC,CASSESGGSDIQYF
TRBJ1-4,TRBD1,15,.,TRBV11-2,TGTGCCAGCAGCCCCCGGACAGGGACTAATGAAAAACTGTTTTTT,CASSPRTGTNEKLFF
TRBJ2-7,.,14,.,TRBV4-1,TGCGCCAGCAGCCAAGATACCAACCACTACGAGCAGTACTTC,CASSQDTNHYEQYF
TRBJ2-4,.,16,.,TRBV5-1,TGCGCCAGCAGCTTCGGGACACAGGGAACCAAAAACATTCAGTACTTC,CASSFGTQGTKNIQYF
TRBJ2-3,TRBD2,15,.,TRBV10-1,TGCGCCAGCAGTGATGGCGGGAGGAGGACAGATACGCAGTATTTT,CASSDGGRRTDTQYF
TRBJ1-1,TRBD1,12,.,TRBV7-8,TGTGCCAGCAGCCGTGACAGGGGTGAAGCTTTCTTT,CASSRDRGEAFF
TRBJ1-3,.,13,.,TRBV27,TGTGCCAGCAGTTTAAATGCTGGAAACACCATATATTTT,CASSLNAGNTIYF
TRBJ1-2,.,11,.,TRBV10-3,TGTGCCATCAGTGATGACTATGGCTACACCTTC,CAISDDYGYTF
TRBJ2-7,TRBD2,14,.,TRBV28,TGTGCCAGCAGTCTGGGGACTAGAGCACAGGAGCAGTACTTC,CASSLGTRAQEQYF
TRBJ1-2,.,13,.,TRBV28,TGTGCCAGCAGTTCCACGGCCAACTATGGCTACACCTTC,CASSSTANYGYTF
TRBJ2-3,.,14,.,TRBV4-1,TGCGCCAGCAGCCACCCGGGCCCCACAGATACGCAGTATTTT,CASSHPGPTDTQYF
TRBJ1-2,TRBD1,13,.,TRBV19,TGTGCCAGTAGGGGCCAGGGGGAAGTTGGCTACACCTTC,CASRGQGEVGYTF
TRBJ2-1,.,12,.,TRBV6-5,TGTGCCAGCAGAACCCCAGGGAATGAGCAGTTCTTC,CASRTPGNEQFF
TRBJ2-5,.,14,.,TRBV5-1,TGCGCCAGCAGCTTGATCGCGGATCAAGAGACCCAGTACTTC,CASSLIADQETQYF
TRBJ2-1,TRBD2,16,once,TRBV5-5,TGTGCCAGCAGCTTGGCCCGACTAGCGGTACCCAATGAGCAGTTCTTC,CASSLARLAVPNEQFF
TRBJ2-1,.,14,.,TRBV5-1,TGCGCCAGCAGCTTGGGGACCTCCGACAATGAGCAGTTCTTC,CASSLGTSDNEQFF
TRBJ2-7,TRBD2,13,.,TRBV5-1,TGCGCCAGCAGGAGCGGGAGGGCCTACGAGCAGTACTTC,CASRSGRAYEQYF
TRBJ2-1,TRBD2,18,.,TRBV18,TGTGCCAGCTCACCCCAATGGACTAGCGGTACTTACGGCGGTGAGCAGTTCTTC,CASSPQWTSGTYGGEQFF
TRBJ2-7,TRBD2,16,.,TRBV18,TGTGCCAGCTCACCGACGGGAGGGGCTGGTTCCTACGAGCAGTACTTC,CASSPTGGAGSYEQYF
TRBJ2-7,TRBD2,17,.,TRBV6-4,TGTGCCAGCAGCCCCGAAGGGACTAGCGGGAGCTTCTACGAGCAGTACTTC,CASSPEGTSGSFYEQYF
TRBJ2-1,.,14,once,TRBV5-1,TGCGCCAGCAGCCCCTACTTCTCCTACAATGAGCAGTTCTTC,CASSPYFSYNEQFF
TRBJ2-7,.,14,.,TRBV7-2,TGTGCCAGCAGCCCTACCGGGGGGCCCTACGAGCAGTACTTC,CASSPTGGPYEQYF
TRBJ2-1,.,11,few,TRBV14,TGTGCCAGCAGCCGGGGCAATGAGCAGTTCTTC,CASSRGNEQFF
TRBJ1-1,.,14,.,TRBV19,TGTGCCAGTAGTATCGCAGGGATCTCTCCTCAAGCTTTCTTT,CASSIAGISPQAFF
TRBJ2-1,.,12,.,TRBV11-3,TGTGCCAGCAGCCGTGGGGTCAATGAGCAGTTCTTC,CASSRGVNEQFF
TRBJ2-2,TRBD2,14,.,TRBV2,TGTGCCACCTCGTTGGCGGGAGACACCGGGGAGCTGTTTTTT,CATSLAGDTGELFF
TRBJ2-7,.,13,.,TRBV28,TGTGCCAGCAAGGGGGGGGGATTCTACGAGCAGTACTTC,CASKGGGFYEQYF
TRBJ2-7,.,11,.,TRBV9,TGTGCCAGCAGCGAGCACTACGAGCAGTACTTC,CASSEHYEQYF
TRBJ1-4,TRBD1,14,.,TRBV27,TGTGCCAGCAGTTACAGGGGGCCCGATGAAAAACTGTTTTTT,CASSYRGPDEKLFF
TRBJ2-7,.,15,few,TRBV5-4,TGTGCCAGCAGCCCAAAGGGACCTGCCGACTACGAGCAGTACTTC,CASSPKGPADYEQYF
TRBJ2-3,TRBD2,16,.,TRBV11-3,TGTGCCAGCAGCTCCCGAGGTAGCGGGAGCACAGATACGCAGTATTTT,CASSSRGSGSTDTQYF
TRBJ1-2,.,14,.,TRBV2,TGTGCCAGCAGTGCAGCAGCGGGCCCATATGGCTACACCTTC,CASSAAAGPYGYTF
TRBJ2-6,.,17,.,TRBV10-3,TGTGCCTCAAGACCCAGAGGGTTTAGCTCTGGGGCCAACGTCCTGACTTTC,CASRPRGFSSGANVLTF
TRBJ1-1,.,13,.,TRBV13,TGTGCCAGCAGCCGTCGGCCGAACACTGAAGCTTTCTTT,CASSRRPNTEAFF
TRBJ2-1,.,17,.,TRBV23-1,TGCGCCAGCAGGGCTTCAAGGTCCGAAGGAGTCTACAATGAGCAGTTCTTC,CASRASRSEGVYNEQFF
TRBJ2-4,TRBD2,17,few,TRBV4-1,TGCGCCAGCAGCTACAAGCTGGGACTAGCGGCAGAAAACATTCAGTACTTC,CASSYKLGLAAENIQYF
TRBJ2-3,.,12,few,TRBV5-1,TGCGCCAGCAGCGTGACCATGGACTTGTGGTATTTT,CASSVTMDLWYF
TRBJ2-7,TRBD2,15,few,TRBV2,TGTGCCAGCAGACAGCGGGAGGGCGGGAATTACGAGCAGTACTTC,CASRQREGGNYEQYF
TRBJ2-5,TRBD1,15,.,TRBV5-4,TGTGCCAGCAGTGAGGGACAGGGGGCATGGGAGACCCAGTACTTC,CASSEGQGAWETQYF
TRBJ1-2,.,16,.,TRBV21-1,TGTGCCAGCAGCAAGCCCCTCCGGGGGGTCCCCTATGGCTACACCTTC,CASSKPLRGVPYGYTF
TRBJ2-6,TRBD1,16,.,TRBV19,TGTGCCAGTAGTAGCCAGGGGGCGCAAGGGGCCAACGTCCTGACTTTC,CASSSQGAQGANVLTF